This is a list of T cell receptor beta chains from one sample in a study of blood T cell repertoires in COVID-19. Assay: immunoSEQ multiplex PCR; the TCRdb copy retains only in-frame clones and omits some. The sample has approximately 130,000 clones; approximately 86% are singletons. The sample was peripheral blood. The receptors originated from a woman in her 50s who had recovered from COVID-19. CDR3s include the opening cysteine and the closing phenylalanine or tryptophan. A D gene is named only where the DNA matches it firmly. Size values are once, few and many counts, or a class for expanded clones, and some rows have none.

clone_size,d_call,cdr3_length,j_call,v_call,cdr3_nt,cdr3_aa
.,TRBD1,17,TRBJ1-3,TRBV19,TGTGCCAACATCCGGTCTCGGGGACAGGGCTTCGGAAACACCATATATTTT,CANIRSRGQGFGNTIYF
.,TRBD1,15,TRBJ1-2,TRBV7-2,TGTGCCAGCAGCCCCGGGACAGGAATTAACTATGGCTACACCTTC,CASSPGTGINYGYTF
.,.,17,TRBJ1-2,TRBV7-7,TGTGCCAGCAGCTTAGTTTCGGGGACTTCACATCGGGATGGCTACACCTTC,CASSLVSGTSHRDGYTF
.,.,13,TRBJ1-2,TRBV28,TGTGCCAGCAGTTTTTTGCAGGGGAATGGCTACACCTTC,CASSFLQGNGYTF
.,.,12,TRBJ2-7,TRBV24-1,TGTGCCACCAGTGATTTGACCAGTAAGCAGTACTTC,CATSDLTSKQYF
.,.,17,TRBJ2-3,TRBV5-1,TGCGCCAGCAGCTCCCCTGGGGGGGGCCTCTCGGTAAAGGCGCAGTATTTT,CASSSPGGGLSVKAQYF
.,.,14,TRBJ1-2,TRBV5-1,TGCGCCAGCAGCTTGGCCAATCAGGGCTATGGCTACACCTTC,CASSLANQGYGYTF
.,TRBD2,16,TRBJ2-3,TRBV30,TGTGCCTGGAGTCCTTTAGCGGGAGGGGGATGGGATACGCAGTATTTT,CAWSPLAGGGWDTQYF
.,TRBD2,15,TRBJ2-2,TRBV7-2,TGTGCCAGCAGCTTGCTAGCGGGAGGCGTCGGGGAGCTGTTTTTT,CASSLLAGGVGELFF
once,TRBD2,19,TRBJ2-4,TRBV9,TGTGCCAGCAGCCCCCGCTGGGTAGCGGGGGGATTAGCCAAAAACATTCAGTACTTC,CASSPRWVAGGLAKNIQYF
.,TRBD2,16,TRBJ2-7,TRBV7-9,TGTGCCAGCAGCACTACTGGACTAGCGGGGTACTACGAGCAGTACTTC,CASSTTGLAGYYEQYF
.,.,14,TRBJ1-1,TRBV9,TGTGCCAGCAGCCCTATGAGCCAGAACACTGAAGCTTTCTTT,CASSPMSQNTEAFF
.,.,14,TRBJ2-5,TRBV7-2,TGTGCCAGCAGCTTCGGGGGGCTTAGAGAGACCCAGTACTTC,CASSFGGLRETQYF
.,TRBD1,16,TRBJ2-1,TRBV9,TGTGCCAGCAGCCCCCCCCGGGACAGGGACTACAATGAGCAGTTCTTC,CASSPPRDRDYNEQFF
.,.,14,TRBJ2-7,TRBV18,TGTGCCAGCTCACAACAGGAGGGGACCTACGAGCAGTACTTC,CASSQQEGTYEQYF
.,TRBD2,17,TRBJ2-5,TRBV4-2,TGTGCCAGCAGCGTATCAGCTAGCGGGGGGGCCCGGGAGACCCAGTACTTC,CASSVSASGGARETQYF
.,.,16,TRBJ2-7,TRBV6-1,TGTGCCAGCAGTGATGTCGGGTGGTACGGGACCTACGAGCAGTACTTC,CASSDVGWYGTYEQYF
.,TRBD1,16,TRBJ2-1,TRBV5-5,TGTGCCAGCAGCTTGTTTGCCGGGACAGGGTACAATGAGCAGTTCTTC,CASSLFAGTGYNEQFF
.,TRBD1,13,TRBJ1-1,TRBV2,TGTGCCAGCATCCAGGTTACAGGGGGATTAGCTTTCTTT,CASIQVTGGLAFF
.,.,16,TRBJ1-4,TRBV5-1,TGCGCCAGCAGCTTGGCTCCCGAGACACAGAATGAAAAACTGTTTTTT,CASSLAPETQNEKLFF
.,.,14,TRBJ1-4,TRBV15,TGTGCCACCAGCAGAGGACCGACTTATGAAAAACTGTTTTTT,CATSRGPTYEKLFF
.,TRBD1,13,TRBJ1-2,TRBV29-1,TGCAGCGTTTCCGGGGACAGGGACTATGGCTACACCTTC,CSVSGDRDYGYTF
.,.,13,TRBJ1-6,TRBV2,TGTGCCAGCAGTGACCGTTCAGATTCACCCCTCCACTTT,CASSDRSDSPLHF
.,TRBD1,16,TRBJ2-7,TRBV7-6,TGTGCCAGCAGCCCGCAGCACCGACAGGGGCTTCACGAGCAGTACTTC,CASSPQHRQGLHEQYF